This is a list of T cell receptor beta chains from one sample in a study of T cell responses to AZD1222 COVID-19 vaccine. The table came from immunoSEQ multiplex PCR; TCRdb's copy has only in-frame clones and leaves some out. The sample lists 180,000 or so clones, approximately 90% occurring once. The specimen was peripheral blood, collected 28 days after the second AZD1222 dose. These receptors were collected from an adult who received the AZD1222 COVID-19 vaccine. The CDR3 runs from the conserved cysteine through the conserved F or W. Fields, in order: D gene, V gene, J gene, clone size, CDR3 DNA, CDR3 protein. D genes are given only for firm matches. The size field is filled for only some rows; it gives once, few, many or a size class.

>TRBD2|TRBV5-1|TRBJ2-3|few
TGCGCCAGCAGAAGACTAGCAACACAGGAAGATACGCAGTATTTT
CASRRLATQEDTQYF
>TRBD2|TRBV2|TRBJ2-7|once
TGTGCCAGCCTCAGCGGGGGGGACTCCTACGAGCAGTACTTC
CASLSGGDSYEQYF
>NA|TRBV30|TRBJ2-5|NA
TGTGCCTGTATACAGGGTAGGCGAGAGACCCAGTACTTC
CACIQGRRETQYF
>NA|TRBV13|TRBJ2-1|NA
TGTGCCAGCAGCCAGCTCTCCTACAATGAGCAGTTCTTC
CASSQLSYNEQFF
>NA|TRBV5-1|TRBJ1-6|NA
TGCGCCAGCAGCTTGGAAGGGGTTTCGGATTCACCCCTCCACTTT
CASSLEGVSDSPLHF
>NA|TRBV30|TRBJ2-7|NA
TGTGCCTGGAGTGGGGCTTCGTGGGGGCTCTCCTACGAGCAGTACTTC
CAWSGASWGLSYEQYF
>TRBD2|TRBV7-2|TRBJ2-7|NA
TGTGCCAGCAGCTTTTACCTAGCGGGAGGACGGTACGAGCAGTACTTC
CASSFYLAGGRYEQYF
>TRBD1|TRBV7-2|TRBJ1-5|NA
TGTGCCAGCAGCCTTCGACAGGGTGATCAGCCCCAGCATTTT
CASSLRQGDQPQHF
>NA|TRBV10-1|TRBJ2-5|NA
TGCGCCAGCAGTGAGGACCAACAAGAGACCCAGTACTTC
CASSEDQQETQYF
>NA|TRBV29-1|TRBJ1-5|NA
TGCAGCGTTGGCGGTAGGGATCAGCCCCAGCATTTT
CSVGGRDQPQHF
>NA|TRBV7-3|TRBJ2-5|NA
TGTGCCAGCAGCTTAGGGGCGGGCCAGCAAGAGACCCAGTACTTC
CASSLGAGQQETQYF
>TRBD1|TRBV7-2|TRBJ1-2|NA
TGTGCCAGCAGCCCCCATTGGCCCCCGGACAGGGGCTCCTATGGCTACACCTTC
CASSPHWPPDRGSYGYTF
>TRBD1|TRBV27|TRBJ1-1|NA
TGTGCCAGCAGCAGCACAGGGGTGAACACTGAAGCTTTCTTT
CASSSTGVNTEAFF
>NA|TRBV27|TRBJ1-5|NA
TGTGCCAGCGGGACCCCCTCAGGGTCTAGCAATCAGCCCCAGCATTTT
CASGTPSGSSNQPQHF
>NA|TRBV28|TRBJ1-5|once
TGTGCCAGCAGGGGACTAGGCAATCAGCCCCAGCATTTT
CASRGLGNQPQHF
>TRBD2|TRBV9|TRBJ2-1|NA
TGTGCCAGCAGTCCTATTGGGAGGGCCTACAATGAGCAGTTCTTC
CASSPIGRAYNEQFF
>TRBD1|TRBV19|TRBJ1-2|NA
TGTGCCAGTAGTTTTTTAAGGGGGCCCCACTATGGCTACACCTTC
CASSFLRGPHYGYTF
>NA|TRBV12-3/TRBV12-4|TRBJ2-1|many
TGTGCCAGCAGTTTTGGCAATGAGCAGTTCTTC
CASSFGNEQFF
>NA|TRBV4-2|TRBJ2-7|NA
TGTGCCAGCAGCCAAAGGGAGTCCGGTGGGGAAGAGCAGTACTTC
CASSQRESGGEEQYF
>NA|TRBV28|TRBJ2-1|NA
TGTGCCAGCAGCGACTTAGGGGGGCATTACAATGAGCAGTTCTTC
CASSDLGGHYNEQFF
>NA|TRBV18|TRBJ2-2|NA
TGTGCCAGCTCACCACCGTACGGGGAAGACACCGGGGAGCTGTTTTTT
CASSPPYGEDTGELFF
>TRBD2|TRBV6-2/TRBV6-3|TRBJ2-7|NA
TGTGCCAGCAGCATACTAGCGAACCTCTACGAGCAGTACTTC
CASSILANLYEQYF
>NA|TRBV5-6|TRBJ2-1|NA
TGTGCCAGCAGCTTCGGCTTTCGCTCCTACAATGAGCAGTTCTTC
CASSFGFRSYNEQFF
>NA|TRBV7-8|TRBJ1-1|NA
TGTGCCAGCAGCTCCCTTTTCCTCAGGGCTACCGTGAACACTGAAGCTTTCTTT
CASSSLFLRATVNTEAFF
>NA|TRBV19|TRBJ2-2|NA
TGTGCCAGTCATGGAGGCAGCGGGAACACCGGGGAGCTGTTTTTT
CASHGGSGNTGELFF
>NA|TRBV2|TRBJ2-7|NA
TGTGCCAGCAGTGCCAAGTCCAGCAGGGGATCCTACGAGCAGTACTTC
CASSAKSSRGSYEQYF
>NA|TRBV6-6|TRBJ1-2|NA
TGTGCCAGCAGTTCCTCAAGAGGGAGCTATGGCTACACCTTC
CASSSSRGSYGYTF
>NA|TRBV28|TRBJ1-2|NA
TGTGCCAGCAGTCCGTTCAACTATGGCTACACCTTC
CASSPFNYGYTF
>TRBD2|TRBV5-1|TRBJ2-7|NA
TGCGCCAGCAGCTCCGGACTAGCGGGGAACGAGCAGTACTTC
CASSSGLAGNEQYF
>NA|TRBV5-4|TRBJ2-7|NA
TGTGCCAGCAGCCCGAGCGGACCCGCGGCCTACGAGCAGTACTTC
CASSPSGPAAYEQYF
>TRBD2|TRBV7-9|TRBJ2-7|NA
TGTGCCAGCAGCTACTCGGGGGGACCGCTCGACGAGCAGTACTTC
CASSYSGGPLDEQYF
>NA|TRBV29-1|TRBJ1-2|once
TGCAGCGTCTCGGGGGAGGGGTCCAATGGCTACACCTTC
CSVSGEGSNGYTF
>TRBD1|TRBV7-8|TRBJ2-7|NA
TGTGCCAGCAGCCTATCGGGACAGGGGGCTTACGAGCAGTACTTC
CASSLSGQGAYEQYF
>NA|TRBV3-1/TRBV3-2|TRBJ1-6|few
TGTGCCAGCAGCCAAGAGGCAGGAGGACGGGTTTCACCCCTCCACTTT
CASSQEAGGRVSPLHF
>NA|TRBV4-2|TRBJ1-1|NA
TGTGCCAGCAGCCAAGGATCGGACAGGAACACTGAAGCTTTCTTT
CASSQGSDRNTEAFF
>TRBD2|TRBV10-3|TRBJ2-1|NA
TGTGCCATCGGCCCCTTAGCGGGGGGGCCGGTCAATGAGCAGTTCTTC
CAIGPLAGGPVNEQFF
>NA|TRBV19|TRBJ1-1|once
TGTGCCAGTAGTCCCCACACGACCACTGAAGCTTTCTTT
CASSPHTTTEAFF
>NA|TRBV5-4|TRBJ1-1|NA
TGTGCCAGCAGCTTTATTGGTGCGCGGGAAGCTTTCTTT
CASSFIGAREAFF
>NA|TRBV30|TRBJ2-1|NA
TGTGCCTGGGGGTGGAGTGAGCAGTTCTTC
CAWGWSEQFF
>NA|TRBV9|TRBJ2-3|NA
TGTGCCAGCAGCGTAGCTGCCAGCGGAGGCACAGATACGCAGTATTTT
CASSVAASGGTDTQYF
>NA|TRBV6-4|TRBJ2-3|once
TGTGCCAGCAGCTCCTCGACAGCAGCAGATACGCAGTATTTT
CASSSSTAADTQYF
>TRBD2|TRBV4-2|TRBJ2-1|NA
TGTGCCAGCAGCCAGCCTGGGACTAGCGGGAGAGAGCATGAGCAGTTCTTC
CASSQPGTSGREHEQFF
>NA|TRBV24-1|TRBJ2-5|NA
TGTGCCACCAGTGGGCGGAACCAAGAGACCCAGTACTTC
CATSGRNQETQYF
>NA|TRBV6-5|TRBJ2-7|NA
TGTGCCAGCAGTTACGGACGGATGACGTACGAGCAGTACTTC
CASSYGRMTYEQYF
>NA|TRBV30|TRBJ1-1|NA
TGTGCCTGGAGTGTCCCTCCGGTGTTT
CAWSVPPVF
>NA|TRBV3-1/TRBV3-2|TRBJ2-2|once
TGTGCCAGCAGCCATGTTAGTGGGGCAGGAGGGGAGCTGTTTTTT
CASSHVSGAGGELFF
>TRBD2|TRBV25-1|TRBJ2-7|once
TGTGCCAGCAGTGAAGGCCACGGGGTAGCGGGACAAGACGAGCAGTACTTC
CASSEGHGVAGQDEQYF
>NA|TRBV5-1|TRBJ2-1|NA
TGCGCCAGCAGGACGCTAGCCGACTCCTACAATGAGCAGTTCTTC
CASRTLADSYNEQFF
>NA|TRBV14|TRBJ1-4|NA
TGTGCCAGCAGCCAAGATCCAGGGGCTAATGAAAAACTGTTTTTT
CASSQDPGANEKLFF
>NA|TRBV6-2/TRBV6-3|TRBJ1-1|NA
TGTGCCAGCAGTTATCCCGCCGCCGGGGGCGCTCCGATGAACACTGAAGCTTTCTTT
CASSYPAAGGAPMNTEAFF
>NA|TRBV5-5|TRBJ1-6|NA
TGTGCCAGCAGCTTGAAGGACACTCCCTATAATTCACCCCTCCACTTT
CASSLKDTPYNSPLHF
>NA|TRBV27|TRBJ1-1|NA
TGTGCCAGCAGTTTATCCACATTTCCCAACACTGAAGCTTTCTTT
CASSLSTFPNTEAFF